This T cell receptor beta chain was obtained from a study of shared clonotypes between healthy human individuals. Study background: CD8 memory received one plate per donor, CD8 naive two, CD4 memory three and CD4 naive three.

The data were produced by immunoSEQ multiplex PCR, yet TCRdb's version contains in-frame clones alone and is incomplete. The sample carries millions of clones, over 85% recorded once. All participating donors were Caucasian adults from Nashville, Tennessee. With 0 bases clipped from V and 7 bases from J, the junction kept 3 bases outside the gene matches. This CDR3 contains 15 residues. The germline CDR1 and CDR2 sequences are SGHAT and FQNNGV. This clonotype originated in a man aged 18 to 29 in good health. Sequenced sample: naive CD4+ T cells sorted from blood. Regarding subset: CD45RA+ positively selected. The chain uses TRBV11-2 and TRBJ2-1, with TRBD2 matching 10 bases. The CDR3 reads CASSLELAGRNEQFF. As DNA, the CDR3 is TGTGCCAGCAGCTTAGAACTAGCGGGACGAAATGAGCAGTTCTTC.